Following are 21 T cell receptor beta chains from one sample sequenced in a study of regulatory T cells in long-lasting Graves disease. Building of the TCR beta libraries involved iRepertoire HTBI primers and Arm-PCR of CDR3 regions. TCRdb used MiXCR to reprocess the multiplex PCR reads, holding one entry per CDR3 protein. The sample comprises hundreds of thousands of distinct CDR3 sequences, 20% of which are singletons, and less than 25% rests with the top ten. Described time point: persistent/refractory GD, antithyroid drugs over 5 years with positive TRAb. Extracted PBMC RNA gave rise to the TCR library. The input for sequencing was peripheral blood mononuclear cells (PBMCs), taken when the disease was refractory, from a patient treated with antithyroid drugs. Source of these receptors: a female donor with Graves disease.

The chain's CDR3 is CASSARADGNSPLHF. The CDR3 DNA reads TGTGCCAGCTCAGCGCGAGCGGATGGTAATTCACCCCTCCACTTT. The chain uses TRBV18 and TRBJ1-6, with D unclear. Germline lookup yields CDR1 KGHSH and CDR2 LQKENI. This CDR3 is built from 15 residues. The V end was cut by 5 bases, the J end by 6 bases, with 14 bases between. Full variable domain (outside the CDR3, taken from reference TRBV18 and TRBJ1-6): NAGVMQNPRHLVRRRGQEARLRCSPMKGHSHVYWYRQLPEEGLKFMVYLQKENIIDESGMPKERFSAEFPKEGPSILRIQQVVRGDSAAYFCASSARADGNSPLHFGNGTRLTVT.

The chain combines TRBV19 with TRBJ1-5, with D possibly being TRBD1 (6 bases). V was trimmed by 6 bases and J by 7 bases, leaving 16 bases between them. Germline V gene lookup returns CDR1 LNHDA and CDR2 SQIVND (reference sequence). The CDR3 is 14 residues long. CDR3 sequence reads: CASRTRGPGQPQHF. The CDR3 DNA reads as TGTGCCAGTAGAACCAGGGGCCCGGGGCAGCCCCAGCATTTT. Using reference TRBV19 and TRBJ1-5 for the parts outside the CDR3, the full variable domain is DGGITQSPKYLFRKEGQNVTLSCEQNLNHDAMYWYRQDPGQGLRLIYYSQIVNDFQKGDIAEGYSVSREKKESFPLTVTSAQKNPTAFYLCASRTRGPGQPQHFGDGTRLSIL.

A few counts support this clonotype. The chain carries TRBV7-9 and TRBJ2-7; TRBD1 matches at 7 bases. Germline loops: CDR1 SEHNR, CDR2 FQNEAQ (reference sequence). This CDR3 comprises 15 residues. After removal of 4 bases from V and 4 bases from J, the junction contained 10 bases not matched to a gene. CDR3 in amino acids: CASSSIRTGSYEQYF. The CDR3 coding sequence is TGTGCCAGCAGCTCTATAAGGACAGGATCGTACGAGCAGTACTTC.

This CDR3 reads CASSQELAAPYEQYF. CDR3 in DNA: TGCGCCAGCAGCCAAGAACTAGCGGCCCCCTACGAGCAGTACTTC. J is TRBJ2-7 and V is TRBV4-3, with 8 nucleotides matching TRBD2. Germline V gene data show CDR1 as LGHNA and CDR2 as YSLEER. V dropped 0 bases and J dropped 2; count of bases not matched to a gene: 3. This CDR3 contains 15 residues.

The V gene is TRBV19, the J gene TRBJ1-1, with TRBD1 identical over 7 bases. J lost 7 bases, V lost 5 bases, and 10 bases had no gene match. This CDR3 has 14 amino acids. Germline V gene data show CDR1 as LNHDA and CDR2 as SQIVND (reference sequence). The CDR3 sequence is CASSPSGQTNEAFF. CDR3 coding DNA: TGTGCCAGTAGTCCGTCGGGACAGACTAATGAAGCTTTCTTT.

This clonotype has at least ten counts. This chain links TRBV12-3 or TRBV12-4 with TRBJ2-1, with TRBD1 identical over 7 bases. CDR3 length: 15 amino acids. V lost 6 bases and J lost 0; bases outside the gene matches: 5. CDR3 amino acids: CASRPPGGSYNEQFF. In DNA form, the CDR3 reads TGTGCCAGCAGACCACCAGGGGGCTCCTACAATGAGCAGTTCTTC.

V usage is TRBV29-1 and J usage is TRBJ2-5; 10 nucleotides match TRBD2. CDR1 is SQVTM, CDR2 ANQGSEA, per germline. V shed 2 bases, J shed 7 bases, and the junction held 10 bases outside the gene matches. This CDR3 is 15 amino acids long. This CDR3 reads CSVEWGLAGAATQYF. Here the CDR3 DNA reads TGCAGCGTTGAATGGGGGCTAGCGGGAGCGGCGACCCAGTACTTC.

This rearrangement joins TRBV6-1 to TRBJ2-1, with unresolved D. This CDR3 region has 13 residues. Germline loops: CDR1 MNHNS, CDR2 SASEGT. V lost 6 bases and J lost 10, with 16 bases in between. DNA of the CDR3: TGTGCCAGCAGGGACCTGCTGGGCGTGGAGCAGTTCTTC. This codes for CASRDLLGVEQFF.

This clonotype was detected many times. In DNA, the CDR3 is TGTGCCAGCAGCTTAGGTAGCGGGGAGACCCAGTACTTC. Translation: CASSLGSGETQYF. The chain recombines TRBV7-9 with TRBJ2-5; TRBD2 matches at 7 bases. CDR1 SEHNR and CDR2 FQNEAQ come from the germline V gene (reference sequence). The CDR3 has 13 amino acids. Germline trimming cut 1 base from V and 5 bases from J; bases unmatched to any gene: 1.

This chain connects TRBV7-2 to TRBJ1-2; TRBD1 agrees at 9 bases. This CDR3 comprises 17 residues. CDR1 SGHTA and CDR2 FQGNSA come from the germline V gene. V trimming: 1 base; J trimming: 3 bases; junction bases outside the gene matches: 9. DNA for the CDR3: TGTGCCAGCAGCTTAGTAGAACAGGGGGCTTGGGACTATGGCTACACCTTC. This translates into CASSLVEQGAWDYGYTF.

In this sample, this clonotype turned up many times. The chain recombines TRBV7-9 with TRBJ1-1; weak D call: TRBD1 (5 bases). CDR3 size: 14 residues. The ends were cut back, 10 bases at V and 1 base at J, with 16 bases in the middle. The germline gives CDR1 SEHNR, CDR2 FQNEAQ (reference sequence). The CDR3 reads CATKGSYSNTEAFF. CDR3 sequence (DNA): TGTGCCACGAAGGGGTCCTACTCGAACACTGAAGCTTTCTTT.

CDR3 residues: CASSPTPGSPMYTQYF. The CDR3 DNA is TGTGCCAGCAGTCCTACTCCGGGCTCACCCATGTATACGCAGTATTTT. The V and J genes are TRBV28 and TRBJ2-3; no clear D gene. The germline V gene has CDR1 MDHEN and CDR2 SYDVKM. The length of the CDR3 is 16 residues. V gave up 5 bases and J gave up 7 bases, with 22 bases separating them.

This clonotype has at least ten counts. The chain employs TRBV6-5 and TRBJ1-1, with D tentatively TRBD1 (6 bases). V was clipped by 4 bases and J by 2 bases, with 14 bases between them. The CDR3 consists of 15 residues. Germline CDR1 and CDR2: MNHEY and SVGAGI. CDR3 protein: CASSFETGYNTEAFF. The CDR3 nucleotides read TGTGCCAGCAGTTTCGAGACAGGCTACAACACTGAAGCTTTCTTT.

In this sample, this clonotype turned up many times. V usage is TRBV11-2 and J usage is TRBJ2-7; D remains ambiguous. From germline, CDR1 is SGHAT and CDR2 FQNNGV. V was cut by 5 bases and J by 2 bases, with 10 bases left in between. There are 13 residues in the CDR3. The DNA of the CDR3 is TGTGCCAGCAGCCCAACCACGGCCTACGAGCAGTACTTC. This gives the protein CASSPTTAYEQYF.

This sequence joins TRBV12-3 or TRBV12-4 and TRBJ2-2; 7 bases fit TRBD1. CDR3 size: 16 residues. The V gene end was trimmed by 4 bases and the J gene end by 4 bases; junction bases not matched to a gene: 9. CDR3 in DNA: TGTGCCAGCAGTTCCGTAGGGGGCACATCCACCGGGGAGCTGTTTTTT. It translates to CASSSVGGTSTGELFF.

This clonotype was recorded a few times. A junction end diverges from the germline sequence, so it may reflect a read error. V usage is TRBV14 and J usage is TRBJ2-5; no reliable D call. Germline V lookup: CDR1 SGHDN, CDR2 FVKESK. The CDR3 loop spans 15 amino acids. This chain's CDR3 is CASSHYIGNQVTQYF. DNA for the CDR3: TGTGCCAGCAGCCATTATATAGGCAACCAAGTGACCCAGTACTTC. The entire variable domain, with the rest obtained from reference TRBV14 and TRBJ2-5, is as follows: EAGVTQFPSHSVIEKGQTVTLRCDPISGHDNLYWYRRVMGKEIKFLLHFVKESKQDESGMPNNRFLAERTGGTYSTLKVQPAELEDSGVYFCASSHYIGNQVTQYFGPGTRLLVL.

Many counts were recorded for this clonotype. The chain joins TRBV20-1 to TRBJ2-2; unclear D gene. Germline loops: CDR1 DFQATT, CDR2 SNEGSKA (reference sequence). CDR3 length: 11 amino acids. V lost 0 bases and J lost 13, with 9 bases in between. The CDR3 is CSARDQSWLFF. The CDR3 bases are TGCAGTGCTAGAGACCAAAGCTGGCTGTTTTTT.

The J gene is TRBJ1-4, the V gene TRBV10-2; D remains ambiguous. The CDR3 totals 13 residues. V was pared by 1 base and J by 8 bases, with 8 bases between. Germline CDR1 and CDR2: WSHSY and SAAADI. CDR3 amino acids: CASSELLGEKLFF. The DNA of the CDR3 is TGCGCCAGCAGTGAGTTGCTCGGGGAAAAACTGTTTTTT.

This clonotype was seen only a few times. The chain links TRBV7-2 to TRBJ1-1; D perhaps matches TRBD1 (5 bases). The germline V gene has CDR1 SGHTA and CDR2 FQGNSA. The CDR3 sequence is 12 residues long. V was trimmed by 4 bases and J by 8 bases, leaving 11 bases between them. The CDR3 here is CASSSGDLEAFF. CDR3 bases: TGTGCCAGCAGCTCCGGGGACTTAGAAGCTTTCTTT.

Points on this clonotype: This may come from a read error, since a much larger clone is one base off. The chain employs TRBV6-8 and TRBJ2-5, with D unresolved. The CDR3 consists of 13 residues. CDR1 MNHGY and CDR2 SAAAGT come from the germline V gene. The CDR3 DNA follows: TGTCCCAGCAGGTCAGGTCCCGGGGAGACCCAGTACTTC. Translated, it gives CPSRSGPGETQYF.

The rearrangement uses TRBV7-8 and TRBJ2-7, with 9 bases matching TRBD2. CDR3 length: 16 amino acids. Trimming at V came to 2 bases and at J to 5 bases, leaving 10 bases not matched to a gene. CDR1 SGHVS and CDR2 FQNEAQ come from the germline V gene. The CDR3 loop reads CASSLHLAGGPNEQYF. As DNA, the CDR3 is TGTGCCAGCAGCTTACACCTGGCGGGAGGGCCCAACGAGCAGTACTTC.